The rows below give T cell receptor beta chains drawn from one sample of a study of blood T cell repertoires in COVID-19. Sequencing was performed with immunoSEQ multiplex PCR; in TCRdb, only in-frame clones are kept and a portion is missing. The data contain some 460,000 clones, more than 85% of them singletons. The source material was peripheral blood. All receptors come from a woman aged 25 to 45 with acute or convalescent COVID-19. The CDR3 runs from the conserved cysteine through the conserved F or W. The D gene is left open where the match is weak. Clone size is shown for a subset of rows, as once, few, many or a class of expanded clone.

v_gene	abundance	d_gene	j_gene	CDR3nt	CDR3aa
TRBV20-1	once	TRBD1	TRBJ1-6	TGCAGTGCTATTGAGTTCGGGACAGATAATTCACCCCTCCACTTT	CSAIEFGTDNSPLHF
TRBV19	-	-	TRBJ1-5	TGTGCCACCGATGATGTCATGGACAATGGTACCAATCAGCCCCAGCATTTT	CATDDVMDNGTNQPQHF
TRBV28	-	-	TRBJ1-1	TGTGCCAGCCATGCACCCGGGGTGGGTCGGGACACTGAAGCTTTCTTT	CASHAPGVGRDTEAFF
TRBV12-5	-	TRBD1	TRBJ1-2	TGTGCTAGTGGTTTATATTCAGGGGGCTTAAGGGGGAACTATGGCTACACCTTC	CASGLYSGGLRGNYGYTF
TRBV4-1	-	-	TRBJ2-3	TGCGCCAGCAGCCAATATTTGGGGGCCACAGATACGCAGTATTTT	CASSQYLGATDTQYF
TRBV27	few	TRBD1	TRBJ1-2	TGTGCCAGCAGTTCCCAGACAGGGGGCGGAGGCTACACCTTC	CASSSQTGGGGYTF
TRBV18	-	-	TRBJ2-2	TGTGCCAGCTCACCAACGGTTGGGAACACCGGGGAGCTGTTTTTT	CASSPTVGNTGELFF
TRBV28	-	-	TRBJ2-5	TGTGCCAGCGGGGGGGCCGAGGAGACCCAGTACTTC	CASGGAEETQYF
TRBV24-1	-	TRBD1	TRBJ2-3	TGTGCCACCAGTGATATTGGACAGGGAGAGTCAGATACGCAGTATTTT	CATSDIGQGESDTQYF
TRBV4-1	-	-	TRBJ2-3	TGCGCCAGCAGCCAAGATGGATGGGATGACAGCGCAGATACGCAGTATTTT	CASSQDGWDDSADTQYF
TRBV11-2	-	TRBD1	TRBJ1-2	TGTGCCAGCAGCTGGACAGGGGGCGGTAACTATGGCTACACCTTC	CASSWTGGGNYGYTF
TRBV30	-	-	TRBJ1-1	TGTGCCTGGAGTTACGACAGTTGGGCTTTCTTT	CAWSYDSWAFF
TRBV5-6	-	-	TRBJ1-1	TGTGCCAGCATAAGCCTCCCGCTGAACACTGAAGCTTTCTTT	CASISLPLNTEAFF
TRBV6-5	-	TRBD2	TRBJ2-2	TGTGCCAGCATCGCTAGCGGGGGCACCGGGGAGCTGTTTTTT	CASIASGGTGELFF
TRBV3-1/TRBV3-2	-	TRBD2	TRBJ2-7	TGTGCCAGCAGCCGGACTAGCGGGTATTACGAGCAGTACTTC	CASSRTSGYYEQYF
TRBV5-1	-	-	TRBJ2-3	TGCGCCAGCAGCTTGGCCGCTAGAAGTGCGCAGTATTTT	CASSLAARSAQYF
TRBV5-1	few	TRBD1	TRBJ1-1	TGCGCCAGCAGCTTGAACACCGGGACAGAGAACACTGAAGCTTTCTTT	CASSLNTGTENTEAFF
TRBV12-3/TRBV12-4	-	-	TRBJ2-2	TGTGCCAGCAGTGCGGCCGTCGGGGAGCTGTTTTTT	CASSAAVGELFF
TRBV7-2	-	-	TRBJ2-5	TGTGCCAGCAGCTTAGCGGGCGGGGGCCTCCAAGAGACCCAGTACTTC	CASSLAGGGLQETQYF
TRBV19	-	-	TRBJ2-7	TGTGCCAGTAGTCCGTCTACTAGCTCCCAAAGTTCCTACGAGCAGTACTTC	CASSPSTSSQSSYEQYF
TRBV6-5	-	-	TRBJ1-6	TGTGCCAGCAGGGATCAGGGGACAACTTCACCCCTCCACTTT	CASRDQGTTSPLHF
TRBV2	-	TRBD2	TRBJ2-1	TGTGCCAGCAGGCGAGCGGGGGCCTACAATGAGCAGTTCTTC	CASRRAGAYNEQFF
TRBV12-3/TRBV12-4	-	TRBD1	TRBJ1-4	TGTGCCAGCAGTTTCGGGCGCACAGGGGAACTGTTTTTT	CASSFGRTGELFF
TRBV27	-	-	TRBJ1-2	TGTGCCAGCAGTATCGCTTGGGGGGGCGCATCATCCCCGTCCTATGGCTACACCTTC	CASSIAWGGASSPSYGYTF
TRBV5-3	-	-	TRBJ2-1	TGTGCCAGAAGCTTGCCCCTAGCTGTCTACAATGAGCAGTTCTTC	CARSLPLAVYNEQFF
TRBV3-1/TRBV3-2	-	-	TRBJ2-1	TGTGCCAGCAGCCTATCGGCGGCCCCCTACAATGAGCAGTTCTTC	CASSLSAAPYNEQFF
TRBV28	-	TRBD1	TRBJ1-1	TGTGCCAGCAGTCAACTGGACAGGTGGGGGAACACTGAAGCTTTCTTT	CASSQLDRWGNTEAFF
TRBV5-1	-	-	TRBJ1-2	TGCGCCAGCAGAGGAATCGGTAGGGGCGACTATGGCTACACCTTC	CASRGIGRGDYGYTF
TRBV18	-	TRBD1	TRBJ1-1	TGTGCCAGCTCACTAACAGGGGGTAGCACTGAAGCTTTCTTT	CASSLTGGSTEAFF
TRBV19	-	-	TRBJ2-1	TGTGCCAGTAGTATGGGCGGGCTGGGGTTAGGCAATGAGCAGTTCTTC	CASSMGGLGLGNEQFF